The clone carrying this T cell receptor (beta chain) was counted between two and nine times. No antigen is known for it. Building the TCR beta libraries relied on iRepertoire HTBI primers, and CDR3 regions underwent Arm-PCR. One entry per CDR3 protein, called by TCRdb with MiXCR from the multiplex PCR reads. The sample has around 300,000 distinct CDR3 sequences, around 21% seen once. The sample comes from a study of regulatory T cells in long-lasting Graves disease. Looking at the study overall: To qualify as persistent, Graves' disease required over 5 years of antithyroid drugs with positive TSH receptor antibodies.

Germline assignment: CDR1 LGHNA and CDR2 YSLEER. The CDR3 is 15 amino acids. Trimming removed 4 bases from V and 0 bases from J, with 13 bases in between. Time point meaning: persistent/refractory GD, antithyroid drugs over 5 years with positive TRAb. From PBMCs, RNA was extracted and then used to make the TCR library. The study's findings and limits: Graves' patients with persistent disease showed TCR diversity lower than patients newly diagnosed.

This specimen was peripheral blood mononuclear cells (PBMCs), taken when the disease was refractory, from a patient treated with antithyroid drugs. The source is a female donor with Graves disease. The rearrangement joins TRBV4-3 to TRBJ2-7; weak D call: TRBD2 (5 bases). The CDR3 DNA is TGCGCCAGCAGCCCGTATCGACTAAGCTCCTACGAGCAGTACTTC. It encodes CASSPYRLSSYEQYF.